The 28 T cell receptor beta chains listed next were all sequenced from one sample in a study of cytomegalovirus exposure and HLA in healthy donors. Amplification used 60 Vbeta primers and 13 Jbeta primers. TCRdb's table, derived via immunoSEQ multiplex PCR, lists solely in-frame clones and lacks some. The sample records some 110,000 clones, more than 70% being singletons. Source material: PBMCs. These receptors were obtained from a man aged 45 to 65 in good health and CMV-seropositive.

The chain couples TRBV28 to TRBJ2-7; unclear D gene. The length of the CDR3 is 12 residues. CDR1 and CDR2 from the germline V gene are MDHEN and SYDVKM. The ends were cut back, 4 bases at V and 5 bases at J, with 9 bases in the middle. The CDR3 DNA reads TGTGCCAGCAGTTCTGTCCCCCACGAGCAGTACTTC. Encoded protein: CASSSVPHEQYF.

The rearrangement uses TRBV6-5 and TRBJ2-1; D unresolved. The CDR3 is 14 residues long. V lost 2 bases and J lost 6, with 11 bases in between. Germline V CDR1 and CDR2: MNHEY, SVGAGI. CDR3 amino acids: CASSYAELGNEQFF. CDR3 bases: TGTGCCAGCAGTTACGCGGAGCTTGGCAATGAGCAGTTCTTC.

This clone was counted between two and nine times. The genes are TRBV10-3 and TRBJ1-2; TRBD1 matches at 10 bases. The CDR3 contains 13 residues. Germline lookup yields CDR1 ENHRY and CDR2 SYGVKD. Losses at the gene ends were 4 bases for V and 6 bases for J; bases not matched to a gene: 2. The CDR3 coding sequence is TGTGCCATCAGTGGACAGGGGGCGGATGGCTACACCTTC. Translated: CAISGQGADGYTF.

The CDR3 here is CASSRTGQGNTEAFF. CDR3 DNA sequence: TGCGCCAGCAGCCGAACCGGACAGGGGAACACTGAAGCTTTCTTT. The rearrangement joins TRBV5-1 to TRBJ1-1; 8 nucleotides agree with TRBD1. This CDR3 spans 15 amino acids. The V and J ends lost 4 bases and 1 base, in that order; junction bases with no gene match: 6. Germline V gene sequence: CDR1 SGHRS, CDR2 YFSETQ.

V gene TRBV6-5 combines with J gene TRBJ2-7, with 11 bases fitting TRBD2. CDR1 is MNHEY, CDR2 SVGAGI, per germline. V trimming: 6 bases; J trimming: 1 base; junction bases outside the gene matches: 5. CDR3 length: 15 residues. The CDR3 loop reads CASSPGTSGSYEQYF. Written as DNA, the CDR3 is TGTGCCAGCAGCCCCGGGACTAGCGGTTCCTACGAGCAGTACTTC.

This chain links TRBV18 with TRBJ1-1; the D is unclear. The CDR3 is made up of 17 amino acids. Germline V lookup: CDR1 KGHSH, CDR2 LQKENI. V gave up 10 bases and J gave up 2 bases, with 26 bases separating them. The CDR3 DNA reads TGTGCCACCACCCAAGTGAGGCCACCTCTTGAAAACACTGAAGCTTTCTTT. Protein: CATTQVRPPLENTEAFF.

The chain couples TRBV27 to TRBJ2-2; 7 bases fit TRBD2. This CDR3 spans 17 amino acids. The germline gives CDR1 MNHEY, CDR2 SMNVEV (reference sequence). V lost 5 bases and J lost 7; bases outside the gene matches: 16. CDR3 protein: CASSRPTNSGWGGELFF. In DNA, the CDR3 is TGTGCCAGCAGTCGTCCTACGAATAGCGGGTGGGGCGGGGAGCTGTTTTTT.

This rearrangement joins TRBV27 to TRBJ1-6, with D unresolved. Trimming left V 2 bases short and J 0 bases short, with 11 bases between. Germline-derived CDR1 and CDR2 are MNHEY and SMNVEV (reference sequence). This CDR3 is 17 amino acids long. The CDR3 is CASSLLFLSSYNSPLHF. CDR3 nucleotide sequence: TGTGCCAGCAGTTTACTTTTCCTAAGCTCCTATAATTCACCCCTCCACTTT.

V gene TRBV5-6 combines with J gene TRBJ1-6; no firm D call. This CDR3 is 14 amino acids long. Trimming removed 1 base at V and 9 bases at J, with 11 bases between. Germline assignment: CDR1 SGHDT and CDR2 YYEEEE. CDR3 nucleotide sequence: TGTGCCAGCAGCTTGAAGAGGGCCGCTTCACCCCTCCACTTT. It encodes CASSLKRAASPLHF.

The V gene is TRBV2, the J gene TRBJ2-7, with D tentatively TRBD2 (6 bases). V was cut by 7 bases and J by 0 bases, with 7 bases left in between. The germline V gene encodes CDR1 SNHLY and CDR2 FYNNEI. This CDR3 region has 12 residues. The DNA for the CDR3 is TGTGCCAGCACGCGGGACTCCTACGAGCAGTACTTC. Amino acids: CASTRDSYEQYF.

The chain carries TRBV13 and TRBJ2-1; D not certain. This CDR3 is built from 14 residues. With 5 bases removed from V and 4 bases from J, the gap between germline ends came to 12 bases. The germline V gene has CDR1 PRHDT and CDR2 FYEKMQ (reference sequence). CDR3 in amino acids: CASSPAGGYNEQFF. CDR3 DNA: TGTGCCAGCAGCCCGGCCGGCGGATACAATGAGCAGTTCTTC.

This chain joins TRBV10-3 and TRBJ1-1; 7 nucleotides match TRBD1. The germline gives CDR1 ENHRY, CDR2 SYGVKD. The CDR3 has 15 amino acids. With 6 bases clipped from V and 8 bases from J, the junction kept 15 bases outside the gene matches. The CDR3 is CAIRQERQGREEAFF. As DNA, the CDR3 is TGTGCCATCAGGCAAGAAAGACAGGGAAGGGAGGAAGCTTTCTTT.

The chain combines TRBV9 with TRBJ1-2, with D possibly being TRBD1 (5 bases). V lost 6 bases and J 4 bases, leaving 16 bases between the germline ends. The length of the CDR3 is 14 residues. CDR1 and CDR2 (germline): SGDLS, YYNGEE. This chain's CDR3 is CASTLGGLPYGYTF. The CDR3 DNA follows: TGTGCCAGCACCCTGGGGGGTCTCCCCTATGGCTACACCTTC.

This rearrangement joins TRBV5-1 to TRBJ1-4; 7 bases are shared with TRBD1. Germline V gene data show CDR1 as SGHRS and CDR2 as YFSETQ. V lost 3 bases to trimming and J lost 7 bases; unmatched junction nucleotides: 12. The CDR3 runs 16 residues. The CDR3: CASSSTGAGRGEKLFF. As DNA, the CDR3 is TGCGCCAGCAGCTCCACAGGGGCAGGGCGGGGTGAAAAACTGTTTTTT.

This chain links TRBV4-3 with TRBJ1-4; D call uncertain. The CDR3 loop spans 15 amino acids. V was clipped by 1 base and J by 3 bases, with 9 bases between them. The germline CDR1 and CDR2 sequences are LGHNA and YSLEER. DNA for the CDR3: TGCGCCAGCAGCCAAGCGGTGAAGCCTAATGAAAAACTGTTTTTT. Protein sequence: CASSQAVKPNEKLFF.

The gene calls are TRBV28 and TRBJ2-1; 16 positions agree with TRBD2. Germline V CDR1 and CDR2: MDHEN, SYDVKM. This CDR3 is built from 15 residues. J was trimmed by 7 bases and V by 8 bases; bases with no gene match: 5. CDR3 nucleotide sequence: TGTGCCAGCGGAAAGGGACTAGCGGGAGGGAATGAGCAGTTCTTC. Translated, it gives CASGKGLAGGNEQFF.

Regarding this clone: In the same sample, other DNA sequences code for this CDR3. The rearrangement joins TRBV11-3 to TRBJ1-2; 8 bases are shared with TRBD1. Trimming took 0 bases from V and 6 from J; bases not matched to a gene: 0. The germline V gene has CDR1 SGHNT and CDR2 YENEEA. The length of the CDR3 is 13 residues. The CDR3 coding sequence is TGTGCCAGCAGCTTAGACAGGGGGCATGGCTACACCTTC. Its protein product is CASSLDRGHGYTF.

The chain is built from TRBV7-2 and TRBJ1-3; possible D gene TRBD1, 5 bases. Germline V CDR1 and CDR2: SGHTA, FQGNSA. This CDR3 has 14 residues. Trimming took 3 bases from V and 3 from J, leaving 9 bases between them. The CDR3 DNA reads TGTGCCAGCAGCTTCACGGGGGGTGGAAACACCATATATTTT. Translated: CASSFTGGGNTIYF.

The rearrangement joins TRBV11-2 to TRBJ1-2; 7 bases fit TRBD1. The CDR3 is made up of 16 amino acids. With V trimmed by 5 bases and J by 8 bases, 17 bases remained unmatched. Per the germline V gene, CDR1 is SGHAT and CDR2 is FQNNGV. Here the CDR3 reads CASSPYRQGLGGGYTF. CDR3 sequence (DNA): TGTGCCAGCAGCCCTTATAGACAGGGCCTAGGGGGAGGCTACACCTTC.

The chain uses TRBV19 and TRBJ1-5; a weak D match, TRBD1 (5 bases). The CDR3 is 17 amino acids. V gave up 3 bases and J gave up 0 bases, with 15 bases separating them. Germline V lookup: CDR1 LNHDA, CDR2 SQIVND (reference sequence). CDR3: CASSMYGGAYSNQPQHF. The CDR3 DNA follows: TGTGCCAGTAGTATGTATGGAGGGGCCTATAGCAATCAGCCCCAGCATTTT.

This clone came up a few times. The genes are TRBV7-2 and TRBJ2-7; 12 bases fit TRBD2. This CDR3 region has 17 residues. CDR1 is SGHTA, CDR2 FQGNSA, per germline. V shed 5 bases and J 1 base; nucleotides not matched to a gene: 9. The CDR3 loop reads CASSRTGLAGNSYEQYF. In DNA form, the CDR3 reads TGTGCCAGCAGCCGCACGGGACTAGCGGGTAATTCCTACGAGCAGTACTTC.

This clone was observed a few times. The chain carries TRBV7-9 and TRBJ2-7, with 12 bases that match TRBD2. The germline CDR1 and CDR2 sequences are SEHNR and FQNEAQ (reference sequence). Trimming removed 8 bases from V and 1 base from J; junction bases left unmatched: 12. This CDR3 spans 17 amino acids. In DNA form, the CDR3 reads TGTGCCAGCGCCGCGGGACTAGCGGGTACCTTTTCCTACGAGCAGTACTTC. Translated: CASAAGLAGTFSYEQYF. Filled out from reference TRBV7-9 and TRBJ2-7, the complete variable domain reads DTGVSQNPRHKITKRGQNVTFRCDPISEHNRLYWYRQTLGQGPEFLTYFQNEAQLEKSRLLSDRFSAERPKGSFSTLEIQRTEQGDSAMYLCASAAGLAGTFSYEQYFGPGTRLTVT.

This clone was detected only a few times. The V gene is TRBV5-1, the J gene TRBJ1-1; 8 bases map to TRBD1. CDR1 is SGHRS and CDR2 is YFSETQ in the germline V gene. J gave up 1 base and V 4 bases, and 3 bases lay outside the gene matches. This CDR3 spans 14 amino acids. The CDR3 DNA reads as TGCGCCAGCAGCATTACAGGGGGGAACACTGAAGCTTTCTTT. It yields the protein CASSITGGNTEAFF. Filled out from reference TRBV5-1 and TRBJ1-1, the complete variable domain reads KAGVTQTPRYLIKTRGQQVTLSCSPISGHRSVSWYQQTPGQGLQFLFEYFSETQRNKGNFPGRFSGRQFSNSRSEMNVSTLELGDSALYLCASSITGGNTEAFFGQGTRLTVV.

This clone was seen only a few times. The gene calls are TRBV11-2 and TRBJ2-7, with 10 bases fitting TRBD1. CDR3 length: 16 amino acids. The V and J ends lost 4 bases and 6 bases, in that order; junction bases with no gene match: 12. The germline V gene has CDR1 SGHAT and CDR2 FQNNGV. CDR3 sequence (DNA): TGTGCCAGCAGCTCTGGGGGACAGGGGCGCGTTGGCGAGCAGTACTTC. Translated: CASSSGGQGRVGEQYF.

Only a few counts were recorded for this clone. The chain carries TRBV7-9 and TRBJ2-5; 7 bases are shared with TRBD1. Germline trimming cut 1 base from V and 3 bases from J; bases unmatched to any gene: 5. Looked up from germline, CDR1 is SEHNR and CDR2 is FQNEAQ (reference sequence). The CDR3 has 15 amino acids. The CDR3 region is CASSLVGTAKETQYF. DNA of the CDR3: TGTGCCAGCAGCTTAGTAGGGACAGCCAAAGAGACCCAGTACTTC.

V is TRBV14 and J is TRBJ2-3, with D possibly TRBD1 on 6 matching bases. The V end was cut by 5 bases, the J end by 2 bases, with 17 bases between. Per germline, CDR1 SGHDN and CDR2 FVKESK. The CDR3 extends over 16 amino acids. CDR3 residues: CASSFGTGHFTDTQYF. CDR3 DNA: TGTGCCAGCAGCTTCGGGACGGGACACTTCACAGATACGCAGTATTTT.

The J gene is TRBJ1-1, the V gene TRBV6-5; 7 nucleotides align to TRBD1. The CDR3 length is 15 residues. The trim removed 6 bases at V and 1 base at J, leaving 8 bases unmatched. Germline CDR1 reads MNHEY; CDR2 reads SVGAGI. CDR3 sequence (DNA): TGTGCCAGCAGCATTAACAGGGGAGGGAACACTGAAGCTTTCTTT. The encoded protein is CASSINRGGNTEAFF.

The chain recombines TRBV5-1 with TRBJ1-1, with D possibly being TRBD1 (6 bases). The CDR3 length is 14 residues. Germline V CDR1 and CDR2: SGHRS, YFSETQ. V dropped 4 bases and J dropped 1 base, with 11 bases sitting between them. The CDR3 DNA follows: TGCGCCAGCAGCGGCACAGGGCCGAACACTGAAGCTTTCTTT. It codes for CASSGTGPNTEAFF.